This TCR beta chain is drawn from a study of T-cell reconstitution after alpha-beta-depleted transplantation in children. A library of TCRbeta sequences, prepared with unique molecular identifiers, was generated. TCRdb processed the PCR reads anew with MiXCR; each CDR3 protein has one entry. In the table there are hundreds of thousands of distinct CDR3 sequences, around 17% of which are singletons. Germline assignment: CDR1 SEHNR and CDR2 FQNEAQ (reference sequence). The CDR3 covers 15 residues. Trimming shortened V by 4 bases and J by 0 bases, and 12 bases separated the two germline ends. The chain employs TRBV7-9 and TRBJ1-2, with a possible D match to TRBD1 (5 bases). The input for sequencing was PBMCs from the stem cell graft donor, taken from the stem cell graft. The clonotype originates from a human donor who donated a stem cell graft to a child with acute myeloid leukemia. In nucleotides, the CDR3 is TGTGCCAGCAGCTCAAGGGGAACACCTAACTATGGCTACACCTTC. Encoded protein: CASSSRGTPNYGYTF.